Listed here are 27 T cell receptor beta chains from one sample, sequenced in a study of shared clonotypes between healthy human individuals. The assay was immunoSEQ multiplex PCR, and TCRdb's table has in-frame clones only and misses some. Here the sample spans about 2,500,000 clones, 85% to 95% being singletons. The sample was naive CD4+ T cells sorted from blood. Subset of the sample: CD45RA+ positively selected. The receptor set was obtained from a young man in good health.

The chain combines TRBV14 with TRBJ1-4; maybe TRBD1 (5 bases). CDR3 length equals 14 residues. V was shortened by 4 bases and J by 8 bases, with 14 bases between the two germline ends. Germline loops: CDR1 SGHDN, CDR2 FVKESK. CDR3 residues: CASSPHGQGEKLFF. For the CDR3, the DNA is TGTGCCAGCAGCCCCCATGGGCAGGGAGAAAAACTGTTTTTT.

The chain is built from TRBV19 and TRBJ1-5; D not resolved. Looked up from germline, CDR1 is LNHDA and CDR2 is SQIVND (reference sequence). The length of the CDR3 is 16 residues. V was trimmed by 7 bases and J by 0 bases, leaving 16 bases between them. The CDR3 DNA is TGTGCCAGTACCGCGGACGGTCTCTATAGCAATCAGCCCCAGCATTTT. This sequence encodes CASTADGLYSNQPQHF.

This rearrangement joins TRBV6-1 to TRBJ1-4; D may be TRBD1 (5 bases). The CDR3 covers 14 residues. From germline, CDR1 is MNHNS and CDR2 SASEGT. Trimming took off 3 bases at V and 14 bases at J, with 19 bases between the two ends. CDR3 in amino acids: CASSEPGRSLDLFF. CDR3 DNA: TGTGCCAGCAGTGAGCCGGGACGTTCCCTCGATCTGTTTTTT.

The chain couples TRBV4-3 to TRBJ2-1, with D possibly TRBD1 on 6 matching bases. Trimming stripped 0 bases from V and 3 bases from J, with 12 bases between. The germline CDR1 and CDR2 sequences are LGHNA and YSLEER. This CDR3 region has 16 residues. The CDR3 sequence: CASSQERLGGYNEQFF. CDR3 sequence (DNA): TGCGCCAGCAGCCAAGAGCGGCTAGGGGGCTACAATGAGCAGTTCTTC.

J is TRBJ2-7 and V is TRBV11-3, with D possibly called TRBD1 or TRBD2 (6 bases each). The CDR3 extends over 18 amino acids. Trimming pared 2 bases from V and 0 bases from J, leaving 20 bases between. Germline V gene data show CDR1 as SGHNT and CDR2 as YENEEA. For the CDR3, the DNA is TGTGCCAGCAGCTTATTAGAATTCCGCGGGACACCCTCCTACGAGCAGTACTTC. It encodes CASSLLEFRGTPSYEQYF.

The chain recombines TRBV6-6 with TRBJ2-2; D unclear. Germline lookup yields CDR1 MNHNY and CDR2 SVGAGI (reference sequence). This CDR3 is built from 15 residues. V was pared by 3 bases and J by 1 base, with 9 bases between. Written as DNA, the CDR3 is TGTGCCAGCAGTTATTCCCGAGGGAACACCGGGGAGCTGTTTTTT. This encodes CASSYSRGNTGELFF.

V is TRBV2 and J is TRBJ2-7; 7 bases agree with TRBD1. The CDR3 loop spans 14 amino acids. Germline values: CDR1 SNHLY, CDR2 FYNNEI. The V gene end was trimmed by 0 bases and the J gene end by 5 bases; junction bases not matched to a gene: 4. The DNA of the CDR3 is TGTGCCAGCAGTGAAGCGAGGGGGCGGAACGAGCAGTACTTC. Translation: CASSEARGRNEQYF.

The chain uses TRBV7-2 and TRBJ2-2; D ambiguous. Germline V CDR1 and CDR2: SGHTA, FQGNSA. With 2 bases removed from V and 0 bases from J, the gap between germline ends came to 4 bases. This CDR3 is 14 amino acids long. CDR3 nucleotide sequence: TGTGCCAGCAGCTTACACCCGAACACCGGGGAGCTGTTTTTT. Its protein product is CASSLHPNTGELFF.

This rearrangement joins TRBV19 to TRBJ2-5, with D tentatively TRBD2 (6 bases). V lost 3 bases, J lost 5 bases, and 22 bases lay in between. This CDR3 is 17 amino acids long. The germline V gene encodes CDR1 LNHDA and CDR2 SQIVND (reference sequence). In nucleotides, the CDR3 is TGTGCCAGTAGTATCCTCGGCGCGGGGCGGGGCGGGGAGACCCAGTACTTC. Its translation: CASSILGAGRGGETQYF.

A word on this clone: This sample includes further DNA sequences coding for the same CDR3. The V and J genes are TRBV11-2 and TRBJ1-2; the match to TRBD1 covers 9 bases. Germline-derived CDR1 and CDR2 are SGHAT and FQNNGV. The V segment lost 8 bases and the J segment 2 bases; nucleotides outside the gene matches: 3. This CDR3 region has 13 residues. The CDR3 bases are TGTGCCAGCTCCGGACAGGGGAACTATGGCTACACCTTC. Translating gives CASSGQGNYGYTF.

V is TRBV4-1 and J is TRBJ2-7; the D is unclear. Germline assignment: CDR1 MGHRA and CDR2 YSYEKL. The CDR3 has 15 amino acids. Trimming removed 0 bases at V and 0 bases at J, with 9 bases between. The CDR3 loop is CASSQDEGSSYEQYF. CDR3 DNA sequence: TGCGCCAGCAGCCAAGATGAAGGCAGCTCCTACGAGCAGTACTTC.

This clone appeared once. CDR3 coding DNA: TGTGCCTGGAGTAAGGGCAGCTCCTACGAGCAGTACTTC. The encoded protein is CAWSKGSSYEQYF. The chain recombines TRBV30 with TRBJ2-7, with unresolved D. The CDR3 is 13 amino acids. Trimming removed 2 bases at V and 0 bases at J, with 8 bases between. Germline CDR1 GTSNPN, CDR2 SVGIG (reference sequence).

This clone came up a few times. This chain uses TRBV5-1 with TRBJ1-6; 11 bases line up with TRBD1. The germline CDR1 and CDR2 sequences are SGHRS and YFSETQ. The CDR3 sequence is 16 residues long. J was trimmed by 8 bases and V by 4 bases; bases with no gene match: 8. In nucleotides, the CDR3 is TGCGCCAGCAGCCTATCCGCGGGACAGGGGGATTCACCCCTCCACTTT. Amino acids: CASSLSAGQGDSPLHF.

This sequence joins TRBV6-4 and TRBJ2-3; the D is unclear. Germline V gives CDR1 MRHNA, CDR2 SNTAGT. This CDR3 region has 14 residues. Trimming shortened V by 2 bases and J by 2 bases, and 8 bases separated the two germline ends. The CDR3 nucleotides are TGTGCCAGCAGTGACGACAATTCCACAGATACGCAGTATTTT. As protein: CASSDDNSTDTQYF.

With respect to this clone: This specimen includes other DNA sequences encoding the same CDR3. The V gene is TRBV5-4, the J gene TRBJ2-5; no reliable D call. This CDR3 spans 14 amino acids. The germline V gene has CDR1 SGHNT and CDR2 YYREEE (reference sequence). V lost 0 bases and J lost 0, with 6 bases in between. The CDR3 DNA follows: TGTGCCAGCAGCTTGGGGAGAAACCAAGAGACCCAGTACTTC. Translation: CASSLGRNQETQYF.

The genes are TRBV10-2 and TRBJ2-5, with unresolved D. The J call is in doubt because the DNA end fits TRBJ2-7 better. Germline CDR1 is WSHSY and CDR2 is SAAADI. CDR3 size: 12 residues. Here the CDR3 DNA reads TGCGCCAGCAGTGAACTCTTGTACGAGCAGTACTTC. Translating gives CASSELLYEQYF.

This sequence joins TRBV4-3 and TRBJ2-2, with 15 nucleotides matching TRBD2. Germline V gives CDR1 LGHNA, CDR2 YSLEER. V lost 3 bases and J lost 0; bases outside the gene matches: 2. This CDR3 is built from 18 residues. CDR3 coding DNA: TGCGCCAGCAGCCAGGGACTAGCGGGAGGCCCGAACACCGGGGAGCTGTTTTTT. Translated, it gives CASSQGLAGGPNTGELFF.

In its sample, this clone was seen once. The rearrangement joins TRBV9 to TRBJ1-1; D is unclear. The CDR3 is 14 residues long. The V end was cut by 4 bases, the J end by 2 bases, with 12 bases between. Germline V gene lookup returns CDR1 SGDLS and CDR2 YYNGEE. The CDR3 DNA is TGTGCCAGCAGCCCACGGACGGTAAACACTGAAGCTTTCTTT. Translating it yields CASSPRTVNTEAFF.

V gene TRBV7-2 combines with J gene TRBJ1-1; the D gene is possibly TRBD1 (5 bases). This CDR3 is built from 14 residues. V lost 5 bases to trimming and J lost 1 base, with 11 bases between them. Germline CDR1 is SGHTA and CDR2 is FQGNSA. The CDR3 nucleotides are TGTGCCAGCAGCCGAGGGACGGAGAACACTGAAGCTTTCTTT. Translating gives CASSRGTENTEAFF. Full variable domain (rest looked up from reference TRBV7-2 and TRBJ1-1): GAGVSQSPSNKVTEKGKDVELRCDPISGHTALYWYRQSLGQGLEFLIYFQGNSAPDKSGLPSDRFSAERTGGSVSTLTIQRTQQEDSAVYLCASSRGTENTEAFFGQGTRLTVV.

This chain uses TRBV5-4 with TRBJ1-1, with 10 bases fitting TRBD1. Trimming took 4 bases from V and 5 from J; bases not matched to a gene: 5. The CDR3 covers 14 residues. Germline CDR1 and CDR2: SGHNT and YYREEE (reference sequence). In DNA, the CDR3 is TGTGCCAGCAGCGTTGACAGGGGGCGGACTGAAGCTTTCTTT. This sequence encodes CASSVDRGRTEAFF.

This rearrangement joins TRBV2 to TRBJ2-2; D unresolved. Germline V gene data show CDR1 as SNHLY and CDR2 as FYNNEI. V was pared by 7 bases and J by 6 bases, with 6 bases between. The CDR3 spans 11 residues. The CDR3: CASKVAGELFF. CDR3 nucleotides: TGTGCCAGCAAGGTGGCCGGGGAGCTGTTTTTT.

CDR3 residues: CASSFQEQNEKLFF. CDR3 sequence (DNA): TGTGCCAGCAGCTTTCAAGAGCAGAATGAAAAACTGTTTTTT. The gene calls are TRBV11-2 and TRBJ1-4; the D is unclear. Per the germline V gene, CDR1 is SGHAT and CDR2 is FQNNGV. With 3 bases removed from V and 5 bases from J, the gap between germline ends came to 10 bases. The CDR3 extends over 14 amino acids.

This chain joins TRBV19 and TRBJ1-1; possible D gene TRBD1, 6 bases. CDR3 size: 14 residues. Per germline, CDR1 LNHDA and CDR2 SQIVND (reference sequence). V was pared by 2 bases and J by 6 bases, with 13 bases between. CDR3 bases: TGTGCCAGTAGTATACGGACAGCAACTGCTGAAGCTTTCTTT. As protein: CASSIRTATAEAFF.

This rearrangement joins TRBV5-1 to TRBJ2-7; 8 nucleotides align to TRBD1. The CDR3 extends over 12 amino acids. J was trimmed by 7 bases and V by 3 bases; bases with no gene match: 3. The germline gives CDR1 SGHRS, CDR2 YFSETQ. CDR3 in DNA: TGCGCCAGCAGCTGGACAGGGAATGAGCAGTACTTC. Protein: CASSWTGNEQYF.

The chain links TRBV9 to TRBJ2-3; D remains unclear. V dropped 3 bases and J dropped 1 base, with 9 bases sitting between them. The CDR3 is made up of 14 amino acids. From germline, CDR1 is SGDLS and CDR2 YYNGEE. The CDR3 is CASSAQLRTDTQYF. For the CDR3, the DNA is TGTGCCAGCAGCGCCCAGCTGCGCACAGATACGCAGTATTTT. Looking up the rest from reference TRBV9 and TRBJ2-3 gives the full variable domain: DSGVTQTPKHLITATGQRVTLRCSPRSGDLSVYWYQQSLDQGLQFLIQYYNGEERAKGNILERFSAQQFPDLHSELNLSSLELGDSALYFCASSAQLRTDTQYFGPGTRLTVL.

V gene TRBV6-4 combines with J gene TRBJ1-2; 7 nucleotides match TRBD1. V shed 7 bases, J shed 8 bases, and the junction held 7 bases outside the gene matches. This CDR3 region has 12 residues. Germline CDR1 reads MRHNA; CDR2 reads SNTAGT. This CDR3 reads CASTPTGSGYTF. Written as DNA, the CDR3 is TGTGCCAGCACCCCGACAGGGAGCGGCTACACCTTC.

The gene calls are TRBV10-1 and TRBJ2-3, with D unresolved. The germline gives CDR1 WNHNN, CDR2 SYGVQD (reference sequence). The germline V and J ends were trimmed by 8 bases and 6 bases, with 9 bases remaining between them. This CDR3 contains 11 residues. The CDR3 bases are TGCGCCAGCGCCAGATCTGATACGCAGTATTTT. Translation: CASARSDTQYF.